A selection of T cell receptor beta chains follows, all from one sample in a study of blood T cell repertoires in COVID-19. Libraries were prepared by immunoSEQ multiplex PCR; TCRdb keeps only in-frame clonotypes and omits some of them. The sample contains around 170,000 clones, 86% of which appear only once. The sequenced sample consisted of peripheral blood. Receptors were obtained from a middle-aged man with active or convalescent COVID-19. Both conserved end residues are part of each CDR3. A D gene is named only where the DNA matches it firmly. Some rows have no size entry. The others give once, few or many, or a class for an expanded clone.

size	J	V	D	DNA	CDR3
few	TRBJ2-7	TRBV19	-	TGTGCCAGTAGTATAACTACGGGAGTGAGCGAGCAGTACTTC	CASSITTGVSEQYF
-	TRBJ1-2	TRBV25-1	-	TGTGCCAGCAGTGATATCGGCGGAGGGGTTTCGGTTGGCTACACCTTC	CASSDIGGGVSVGYTF
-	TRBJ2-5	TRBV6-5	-	TGTGCCAGCAACCCGACAGGCATTGTCGCTACCCAGTACTTC	CASNPTGIVATQYF
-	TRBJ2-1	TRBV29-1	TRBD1	TGCAGCGTTGAAAGGGGGCCGGGACAGTACAATGAGCAGTTCTTC	CSVERGPGQYNEQFF
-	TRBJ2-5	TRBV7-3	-	TGTGCCAGCAGCTTAACGATAGGGGGGGCTCGAGAGACCCAGTACTTC	CASSLTIGGARETQYF
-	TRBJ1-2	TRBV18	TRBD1	TGTGCCAGCTCACCAACTAGGGACAGTCCACCCGGTGGCTACACCTTC	CASSPTRDSPPGGYTF
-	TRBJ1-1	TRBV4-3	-	TGCGCCAGCAGCCAAGATTGGAGGCCCGCTGAAGCTTTCTTT	CASSQDWRPAEAFF
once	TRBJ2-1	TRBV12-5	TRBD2	TGTGCTAGTGGTTTGGGGTGGATAGGAGGCCGGACTCCTGCGACTAGCGGGAGTAGTGAGCAGTTCTTC	CASGLGWIGGRTPATSGSSEQFF
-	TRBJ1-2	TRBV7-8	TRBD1	TGTGCCAGCAGCTCGAACCCCGGACAGGTTGGCTACACCTTC	CASSSNPGQVGYTF
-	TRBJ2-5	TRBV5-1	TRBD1	TGCGCCAGCAGCACGGGACAGGGGTCCCAAGAGACCCAGTACTTC	CASSTGQGSQETQYF
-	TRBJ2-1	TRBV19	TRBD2	TGTGCCAGTAGTATCTATGGCGGGGGAGCCTACAATGAGCAGTTCTTC	CASSIYGGGAYNEQFF
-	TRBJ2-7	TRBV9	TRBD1	TGTGCCAGCAGCGCGCTGGCAACAGGGGGTGAGGAGCAGTACTTC	CASSALATGGEEQYF
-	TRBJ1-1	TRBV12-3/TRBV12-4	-	TGTGCCAGCAACCAGGGTAACGCTTTCTTT	CASNQGNAFF
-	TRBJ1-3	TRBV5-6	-	TGTGCCAGCAGCACCGGGACTTACTCTGGAAACACCATATATTTT	CASSTGTYSGNTIYF
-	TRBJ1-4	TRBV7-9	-	TGTGCCAGCAGCTTAGAGCAGGGCTGGGAAAAACTGTTTTTT	CASSLEQGWEKLFF
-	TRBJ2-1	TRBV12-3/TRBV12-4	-	TGTGCCAGCAGTTTTTACTCCTACAATGAGCAGTTCTTC	CASSFYSYNEQFF
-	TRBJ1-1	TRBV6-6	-	TGTGCCATCGGAGACAGGATTGAAGGCTCTGAAGCTTTCTTT	CAIGDRIEGSEAFF
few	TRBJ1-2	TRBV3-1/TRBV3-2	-	TGTGCCAGCAGCCAAGGGGCGGAGGGTGGCTACACCTTC	CASSQGAEGGYTF
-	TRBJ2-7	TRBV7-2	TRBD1	TGTGCCAGCAGCTCCCCTCTCTCGGGACAGGGCTACGAGCAGTACTTC	CASSSPLSGQGYEQYF
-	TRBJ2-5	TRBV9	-	TGTGCCAGCAGCGTAGAAAGTAGCGAGGAGACCCAGTACTTC	CASSVESSEETQYF
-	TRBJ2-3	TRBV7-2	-	TGTGCCAGCAGTCCGAGAACAGATACGCAGTATTTT	CASSPRTDTQYF
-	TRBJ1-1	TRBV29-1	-	TGCAGCGCGCTGGCGGGGAGTGGGATTGGAAACACTGAAGCTTTCTTT	CSALAGSGIGNTEAFF
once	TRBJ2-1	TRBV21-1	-	TGTGCCAGCAGCAGCAGGGCAAATGAGCAGTTCTTC	CASSSRANEQFF
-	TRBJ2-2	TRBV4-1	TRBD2	TGCGCCAGCAGCCAGGGACTAGCGGTCGGGGAGCTGTTTTTT	CASSQGLAVGELFF
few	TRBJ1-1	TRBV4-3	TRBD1	TGCGCCAGCGGACAGGGGGCGGGCACTGAAGCTTTCTTT	CASGQGAGTEAFF
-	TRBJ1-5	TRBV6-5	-	TGTGCCAGCATTAACAGGGAAGGTCAGCCCCAGCATTTT	CASINREGQPQHF
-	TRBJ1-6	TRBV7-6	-	TGTGCCAGCAGTCGAGATTCGAGCTCCTATAATTCACCCCTCCACTTT	CASSRDSSSYNSPLHF
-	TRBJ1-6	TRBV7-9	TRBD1	TGTGCCAGCAGCTTTGGGACAGGGCTGGGAAGTGTGACCCTCCACTTT	CASSFGTGLGSVTLHF
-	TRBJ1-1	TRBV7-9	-	TGTGCCAGCAGCCCCCAGGGTGTAGCTGAAGCTTTCTTT	CASSPQGVAEAFF
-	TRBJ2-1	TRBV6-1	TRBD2	TGTGCCAGCAGTGAAACTGGGGCGGGAGGACCCTACAATGAGCAGTTCTTC	CASSETGAGGPYNEQFF
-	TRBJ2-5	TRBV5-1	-	TGCGCCAGCAGCTTGATACTAGTCGGACCCACCCGGCAAGAGACCCAGTACTTC	CASSLILVGPTRQETQYF
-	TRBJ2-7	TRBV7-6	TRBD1	TGTGCCAGCAGTCACGAGCAGGGGGCGCAGAACGAGCAGTACTTC	CASSHEQGAQNEQYF
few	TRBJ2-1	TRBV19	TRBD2	TGTGCCAGTAGTATTGGGGCGGGAGGGGGGAATGAGCAGTTCTTC	CASSIGAGGGNEQFF
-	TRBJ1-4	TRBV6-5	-	TGTGCCAGCCGACCAATGACTGGAACTAATGAAAAACTGTTTTTT	CASRPMTGTNEKLFF
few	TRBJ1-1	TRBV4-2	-	TGTGCCAGCAGCCACAGGGGACTGAACACTGAAGCTTTCTTT	CASSHRGLNTEAFF
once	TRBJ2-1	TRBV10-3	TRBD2	TGTGCCATCACGGGGACTAGCGGGGAGAATGAGCAGTTCTTC	CAITGTSGENEQFF
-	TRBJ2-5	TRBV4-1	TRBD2	TGCGCCAGCAGCCAAGAAAAGGGACTAGCGGGGGACCAAGAGACCCAGTACTTC	CASSQEKGLAGDQETQYF
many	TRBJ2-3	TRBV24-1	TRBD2	TGTGCCACCAGTGTAGGGACTAGTCGGCACACAGATACGCAGTATTTT	CATSVGTSRHTDTQYF
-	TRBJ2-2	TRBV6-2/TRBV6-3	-	TGTGCCAGCAGTTCTTGGGGCCCGAACACCGGGGAGCTGTTTTTT	CASSSWGPNTGELFF
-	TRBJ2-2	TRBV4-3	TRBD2	TGCGCCAGCAGCCAAGATGGAGCGGGGGCATCTAGCACCGGGGAGCTGTTTTTT	CASSQDGAGASSTGELFF
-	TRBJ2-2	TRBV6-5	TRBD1	TGTGCCAGCAGTTACTCGACAGGGGCGGTCGCCGGGGAGCTGTTTTTT	CASSYSTGAVAGELFF
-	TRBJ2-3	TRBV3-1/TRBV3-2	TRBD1	TGTGCCAGCAGCCCCCTGGGACAGGGGGGGGCAGATACGCAGTATTTT	CASSPLGQGGADTQYF
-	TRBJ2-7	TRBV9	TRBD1	TGTGCCAGCAGCACCGGGACAGGGGACTACGAGCAGTACTTC	CASSTGTGDYEQYF
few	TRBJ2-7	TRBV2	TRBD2	TGTGCCAGCAGCCTAGCGGGCCACGAGCAGTACTTC	CASSLAGHEQYF
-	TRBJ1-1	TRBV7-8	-	TGTGCCAGCAGCACTCCGAGTGTGAACACTGAAGCTTTCTTT	CASSTPSVNTEAFF
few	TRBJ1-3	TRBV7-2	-	TGTGCCAGCAGCTTAGTGGCACGGAGTGATGGAGGAAACACCATATATTTT	CASSLVARSDGGNTIYF
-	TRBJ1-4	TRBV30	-	TGTGCCTGGAACCGACAGAGAACAACTAATGAAAAACTGTTTTTT	CAWNRQRTTNEKLFF
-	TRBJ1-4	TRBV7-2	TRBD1	TGTGCCAGCAGCTTAGAAGGGACAGGGGTTGAAAAACTGTTTTTT	CASSLEGTGVEKLFF
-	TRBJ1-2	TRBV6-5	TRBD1	TGTGCCAGCAGTCTTAAAGGGGGCTCTGGCTACACCTTC	CASSLKGGSGYTF
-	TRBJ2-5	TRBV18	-	TGTGCCAGCTCACCCATCTCAGAAGAGACCCAGTACTTC	CASSPISEETQYF
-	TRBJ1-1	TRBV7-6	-	TGTGCCAGCAGCTCGCCGGAAACGGGGGTTTGGAACACTGAAGCTTTCTTT	CASSSPETGVWNTEAFF
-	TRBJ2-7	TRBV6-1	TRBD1	TGTGCCAGCAGTGAGAACAGGGGGCTGGTCGAGCAGTACTTC	CASSENRGLVEQYF
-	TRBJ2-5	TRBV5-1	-	TGCGCCAGCAGGAGCGGGGAGACCCAGTACTTC	CASRSGETQYF
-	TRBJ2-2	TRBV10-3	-	TGTGCCATCAGCCCGACTACCCCCCCGAACACCGGGGAGCTGTTTTTT	CAISPTTPPNTGELFF
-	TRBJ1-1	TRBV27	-	TGTGCCAGCAGCCGACGCGGGCAGGAAGCTTTCTTT	CASSRRGQEAFF